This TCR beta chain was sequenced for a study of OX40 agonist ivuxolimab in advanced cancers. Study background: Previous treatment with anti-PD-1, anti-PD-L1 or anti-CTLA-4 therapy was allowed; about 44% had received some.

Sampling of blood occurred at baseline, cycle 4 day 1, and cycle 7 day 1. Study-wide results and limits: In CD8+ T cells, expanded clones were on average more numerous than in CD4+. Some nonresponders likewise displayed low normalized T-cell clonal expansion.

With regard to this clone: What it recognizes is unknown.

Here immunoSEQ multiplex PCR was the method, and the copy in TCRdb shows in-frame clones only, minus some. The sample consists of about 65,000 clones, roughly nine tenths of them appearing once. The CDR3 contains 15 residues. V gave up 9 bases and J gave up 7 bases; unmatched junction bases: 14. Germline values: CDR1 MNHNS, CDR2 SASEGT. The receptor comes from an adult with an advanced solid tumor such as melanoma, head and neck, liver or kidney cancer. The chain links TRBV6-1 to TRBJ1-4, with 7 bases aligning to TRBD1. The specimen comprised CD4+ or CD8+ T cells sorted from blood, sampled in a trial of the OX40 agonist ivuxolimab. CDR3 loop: CASLRGGRGSEKLFF. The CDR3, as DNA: TGTGCCAGTCTCAGGGGGGGCAGGGGAAGTGAAAAACTGTTTTTT.